Below are 5 T cell receptor beta chains sequenced from a single sample in a study of T cells in Graves' hyperthyroidism and ophthalmopathy. Amplification yielded TCR beta CDR3 regions, with RNA transcripts as the source. Using the HTBI primer set, a first-round RT-PCR was run on the TCR CDR3. MiXCR was run by TCRdb on the multiplex PCR reads, yielding one entry per CDR3 protein. The sample has 450,000 to 500,000 distinct CDR3 sequences; about 22% are singletons. The specimen sequenced was blood. The receptors were gathered from a woman between 70 and 85 years old with Graves' ophthalmopathy.

This sequence joins TRBV3-1 and TRBJ1-3; D is unclear. CDR1 and CDR2 (germline): LGHDT, YNNKEL (reference sequence). Trimming took 3 bases from V and 7 from J, leaving 10 bases between them. The CDR3 has 13 residues. Here the CDR3 DNA reads TGTGCCAGCAGCCACGGACTTGGTAACACCATATATTTT. Its protein product is CASSHGLGNTIYF.

V usage is TRBV7-9 and J usage is TRBJ1-1; 10 nucleotides match TRBD1. V lost 7 bases, J lost 4 bases, and 6 bases stayed unmatched. The CDR3 runs 14 residues. Germline V CDR1 and CDR2: SEHNR, FQNEAQ (reference sequence). The CDR3 DNA is TGTGCCAGCACTAAAGACAGGGGGCTCACTGAAGCTTTCTTT. Its translation: CASTKDRGLTEAFF.

CDR3 loop: CASSSGFNTEAFF. CDR3 coding DNA: TGTGCCAGCAGTTCAGGGTTTAACACTGAAGCTTTCTTT. J is TRBJ1-1 and V is TRBV9, with D perhaps TRBD1 (5 bases). CDR1 and CDR2 (germline): SGDLS, YYNGEE. The CDR3 is 13 residues long. Trimming removed 5 bases at V and 2 bases at J, with 10 bases between.

This clonotype was found many times. The chain has TRBV7-3 and TRBJ2-1, with 8 bases fitting TRBD2. The length of the CDR3 is 16 residues. Trimming at V came to 3 bases and at J to 8 bases, leaving 12 bases not matched to a gene. CDR1 and CDR2 from the germline V gene are SGHTA and FQGTGA. The CDR3 bases are TGTGCCAGCAGCTTCCGCGGCAAGCGGGAGTGTCATGAGCAGTTCTTC. Encoded protein: CASSFRGKRECHEQFF.

The chain employs TRBV7-2 and TRBJ1-5; 8 bases are a match to TRBD1. Germline CDR1 is SGHTA and CDR2 is FQGNSA. V lost 5 bases, J lost 4 bases, and 7 bases stayed unmatched. The CDR3 extends over 15 amino acids. CDR3 region: CASSIIGQGNQPQHF. Written as DNA, the CDR3 is TGTGCCAGCAGCATTATAGGACAGGGAAATCAGCCCCAGCATTTT.